Each of the 16 T cell receptor beta chains below was sequenced from the same sample in a study of blood T cell repertoires in COVID-19. Method: immunoSEQ multiplex PCR; TCRdb's copy keeps in-frame clones and lacks some. The sample lists about 370,000 clones; roughly nine tenths were seen once. Sequenced input: PBMCs or T cells enriched from blood (not recorded which). All receptors derive from a young man who had recovered from COVID-19.

This chain uses TRBV19 with TRBJ1-4; D is uncertain. Deletions cut 7 bases from V and 7 bases from J, with 13 bases between. CDR3 length equals 13 residues. Germline V CDR1 and CDR2: LNHDA, SQIVND (reference sequence). CDR3 sequence: CASTSVLVEKLFF. The DNA for the CDR3 is TGTGCCAGTACCAGCGTTCTTGTTGAAAAACTGTTTTTT.

V and J are TRBV11-2 and TRBJ2-7; tentatively, D is TRBD2 (6 bases). Trimming took off 3 bases at V and 0 bases at J, with 9 bases between the two ends. Germline V CDR1 and CDR2: SGHAT, FQNNGV. The CDR3 contains 14 residues. The CDR3 reads CASSLGTGSYEQYF. The CDR3 bases are TGTGCCAGCAGCTTGGGGACTGGCTCCTACGAGCAGTACTTC.

V and J are TRBV19 and TRBJ2-7; no definite D call. Trimming left V 1 base short and J 6 bases short, with 7 bases between. This CDR3 has 12 amino acids. Germline assignment: CDR1 LNHDA and CDR2 SQIVND (reference sequence). This CDR3 reads CASSIVPGEQYF. The CDR3 DNA follows: TGTGCCAGTAGTATAGTTCCAGGCGAGCAGTACTTC.

V gene TRBV28 combines with J gene TRBJ2-7; 8 nucleotides align to TRBD1. CDR3 size: 13 residues. Trimming at V came to 7 bases and at J to 3 bases, leaving 5 bases not matched to a gene. The germline gives CDR1 MDHEN, CDR2 SYDVKM. The DNA of the CDR3 is TGTGCCAGCAATGACAGGGGACTCTACGAGCAGTACTTC. The encoded protein is CASNDRGLYEQYF.

V and J are TRBV6-5 and TRBJ2-1; 8 bases match TRBD1. The CDR3 runs to 14 residues. V trimming: 10 bases; J trimming: 6 bases; junction bases outside the gene matches: 11. The germline V gene encodes CDR1 MNHEY and CDR2 SVGAGI. DNA of the CDR3: TGTGCCACCCACTCGACAGGGGTTATCAATGAGCAGTTCTTC. This gives the protein CATHSTGVINEQFF.

This chain uses TRBV2 with TRBJ2-3, with 9 positions matching TRBD1. CDR1 SNHLY and CDR2 FYNNEI come from the germline V gene. The trim removed 7 bases at V and 3 bases at J, leaving 8 bases unmatched. This CDR3 has 15 amino acids. CDR3 residues: CASNSGTGRTDTQYF. CDR3 DNA sequence: TGTGCCAGCAACTCCGGGACAGGGAGGACAGATACGCAGTATTTT.

This rearrangement joins TRBV5-6 to TRBJ1-6, with 7 bases aligning to TRBD1. This CDR3 is built from 15 residues. Germline assignment: CDR1 SGHDT and CDR2 YYEEEE. J was trimmed by 7 bases and V by 2 bases; bases with no gene match: 6. Here the CDR3 reads CASSFHATGNSPLHF. CDR3 bases: TGTGCCAGCAGCTTTCATGCGACAGGGAATTCACCCCTCCACTTT.

The V and J genes are TRBV7-6 and TRBJ1-1; maybe TRBD1 (5 bases). V dropped 5 bases and J dropped 6 bases, with 19 bases sitting between them. The CDR3 is 15 amino acids. Germline values: CDR1 SGHVS, CDR2 FNYEAQ. CDR3 in DNA: TGTGCCAGCAGCGGATTAGGGGAGGGTAGCGCTGAAGCTTTCTTT. Translated, it gives CASSGLGEGSAEAFF.

This clone was counted once. This chain connects TRBV10-3 to TRBJ2-1; a weak D match, TRBD2 (6 bases). CDR3 length: 14 amino acids. V lost 4 bases, J lost 7 bases, and 14 bases lay in between. Germline lookup yields CDR1 ENHRY and CDR2 SYGVKD. The CDR3 loop reads CAISGSGEGNEQFF. The CDR3 DNA reads TGTGCCATCAGTGGTTCGGGAGAGGGGAATGAGCAGTTCTTC.

The J gene is TRBJ2-1, the V gene TRBV7-8, with D possibly being TRBD2 (6 bases). V lost 0 bases and J lost 3, with 12 bases in between. The CDR3 is 16 amino acids. In germline, CDR1 is SGHVS, CDR2 FQNEAQ. The CDR3 sequence is CASSLAGGLIYNEQFF. The DNA of the CDR3 is TGTGCCAGCAGCTTAGCGGGGGGTCTTATCTACAATGAGCAGTTCTTC.

In this sample, this clone turned up once. This sequence joins TRBV28 and TRBJ1-2; no definite D call. The CDR3 has 13 residues. Germline CDR1 reads MDHEN; CDR2 reads SYDVKM. The V and J ends lost 1 base and 7 bases respectively, with 10 bases between them. In DNA form, the CDR3 reads TGTGCCAGCAGTTTATTGGGCAGGCCTGGCTACACCTTC. Protein product: CASSLLGRPGYTF.

The chain joins TRBV5-1 to TRBJ1-2; 7 positions match TRBD1. Trimming at V came to 4 bases and at J to 9 bases, leaving 9 bases not matched to a gene. Looked up from germline, CDR1 is SGHRS and CDR2 is YFSETQ. This CDR3 has 13 residues. The CDR3: CASSRPGQRRYTF. The CDR3 nucleotides read TGCGCCAGCAGCCGACCGGGACAGCGGCGCTACACCTTC. Drawing the rest from reference TRBV5-1 and TRBJ1-2, the complete variable domain is KAGVTQTPRYLIKTRGQQVTLSCSPISGHRSVSWYQQTPGQGLQFLFEYFSETQRNKGNFPGRFSGRQFSNSRSEMNVSTLELGDSALYLCASSRPGQRRYTFGSGTRLTVV.

The chain carries TRBV5-1 and TRBJ2-2; TRBD1 matches 11 bases. The trim removed 4 bases at V and 4 bases at J, leaving 6 bases unmatched. Germline CDR1 reads SGHRS; CDR2 reads YFSETQ. The CDR3 consists of 16 residues. The CDR3, as DNA: TGCGCCAGCAGCGGTACCGGGACAGGGGGCACCGGGGAGCTGTTTTTT. Translated: CASSGTGTGGTGELFF.

This clone has just one count. Other DNA sequences within the sample encode an identical CDR3. The V and J genes are TRBV11-2 and TRBJ2-7, with TRBD2 matching 15 bases. Germline V gives CDR1 SGHAT, CDR2 FQNNGV. The CDR3 covers 15 residues. The ends lost 3 bases at V and 4 bases at J; junction bases unmatched: 1. CDR3 sequence: CASSLGLAGGYEQYF. The CDR3 bases are TGTGCCAGCAGCTTGGGACTAGCGGGGGGATACGAGCAGTACTTC.

This chain joins TRBV6-5 and TRBJ2-7; TRBD2 matches 10 bases. This CDR3 is built from 16 residues. Germline V lookup: CDR1 MNHEY, CDR2 SVGAGI. J lost 2 bases, V lost 2 bases, and 6 bases had no gene match. CDR3 nucleotides: TGTGCCAGCAGTTACGATGCTAGCGGGGGAGCCTACGAGCAGTACTTC. Its protein is CASSYDASGGAYEQYF.

The rearrangement links TRBV5-1 to TRBJ2-5; no clear D gene. Germline V lookup: CDR1 SGHRS, CDR2 YFSETQ. This CDR3 is 13 amino acids long. V lost 2 bases, J lost 1 base, and 6 bases lay in between. The CDR3 is CASSFASQETQYF. The CDR3 DNA reads as TGCGCCAGCAGCTTCGCTAGCCAAGAGACCCAGTACTTC.